This TCR beta chain was documented in a study of post-analysis software for immune sequencing data. The study's findings and limits: Pronounced co-clustering by F measure was evident among identically batched samples. Normalized Chao1 diversity was significantly lower in multiple sclerosis patients than in controls. Roughly five TRBV segments were significantly more frequent in patients than in controls. TRBV5-6, TRBV5-1 and TRBV20-1 were among these segments.

With regard to this clonotype: Its antigen is undetermined. This may be a read error, as it is one base from a much larger clone.

The TCR beta cDNA libraries carried unique molecular identifiers. TCRdb re-called the PCR reads with MiXCR, one entry per CDR3 protein. The repertoire includes roughly 150,000 distinct CDR3 sequences, 35% to 40% of them detected once, and roughly 28% sits in the top ten. The germline V gene has CDR1 SGHTA and CDR2 FQGNSA. The CDR3 covers 12 residues. This TCR was recovered from a girl aged 10-17 years with multiple sclerosis. V is TRBV7-2 and J is TRBJ1-2; 7 nucleotides match TRBD1. The specimen comprised blood, sampled after autologous hematopoietic stem cell transplantation. The CDR3 DNA is TGTGCCAGCACCGTGGGGACAGCCGGCTGCACCTTC. It encodes CASTVGTAGCTF.